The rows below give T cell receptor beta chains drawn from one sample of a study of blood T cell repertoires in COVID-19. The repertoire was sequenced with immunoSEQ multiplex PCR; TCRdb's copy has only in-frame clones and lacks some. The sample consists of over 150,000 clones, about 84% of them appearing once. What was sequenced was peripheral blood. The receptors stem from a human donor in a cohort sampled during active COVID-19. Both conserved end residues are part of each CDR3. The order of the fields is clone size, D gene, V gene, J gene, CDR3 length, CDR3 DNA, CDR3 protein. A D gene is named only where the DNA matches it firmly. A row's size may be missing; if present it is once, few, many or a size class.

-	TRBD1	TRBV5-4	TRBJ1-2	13	TGTGCCAGCAGCCCGGACAGGGCCTATGGCTACACCTTC	CASSPDRAYGYTF
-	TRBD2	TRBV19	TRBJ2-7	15	TGTGCCAGTAGTATAGAGCGGGGGGCCTCCTACGAGCAGTACTTC	CASSIERGASYEQYF
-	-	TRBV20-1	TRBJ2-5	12	TGCAGTGCTAGTGCTCGCCAAGAGACCCAGTACTTC	CSASARQETQYF
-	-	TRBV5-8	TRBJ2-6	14	TGTGCCAGCAGCTTGATAGATGGGGCCAACGTCCTGACTTTC	CASSLIDGANVLTF
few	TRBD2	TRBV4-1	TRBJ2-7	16	TGCGCCAGCAGCCAAGTAGGGCTAGCGGGGGCCTACGAGCAGTACTTC	CASSQVGLAGAYEQYF
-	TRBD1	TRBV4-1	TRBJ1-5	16	TGCGCCAGCAGCCAGGGGACAGGGAATGGCAATCAGCCCCAGCATTTT	CASSQGTGNGNQPQHF
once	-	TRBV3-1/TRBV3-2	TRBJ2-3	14	TGTGCCAGCAGCCAAGTTGGGGCTGCAGATACGCAGTATTTT	CASSQVGAADTQYF
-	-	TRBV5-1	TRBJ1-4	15	TGCGCCAGCAGCCCGCGGACAGTCGATAATGAAAAACTGTTTTTT	CASSPRTVDNEKLFF
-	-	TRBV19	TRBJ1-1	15	TGTGCCAGTTGGGAGGTTGGACGGACGAACACTGAAGCTTTCTTT	CASWEVGRTNTEAFF
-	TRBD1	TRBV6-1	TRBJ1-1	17	TGTGCCAGCAGTGAAGTTTCCGGGACAGCAGAAAACACTGAAGCTTTCTTT	CASSEVSGTAENTEAFF
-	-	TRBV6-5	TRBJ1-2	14	TGTGCCAGCAGTTTGGTTGGAGGGAAGTATGGCTACACCTTC	CASSLVGGKYGYTF
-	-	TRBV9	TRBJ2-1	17	TGTGCCAGCAGCACTATACTAGGGGGAGACTCCTACAATGAGCAGTTCTTC	CASSTILGGDSYNEQFF
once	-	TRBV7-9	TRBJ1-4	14	TGTGCCAGCAGCCGCGGGACGGAAGATGAAAAACTGTTTTTT	CASSRGTEDEKLFF
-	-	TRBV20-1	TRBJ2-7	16	TGCAGTGCTAGTCGACAGGGGGCTAGCGGGGTCTACGAGCAGTACTTC	CSASRQGASGVYEQYF
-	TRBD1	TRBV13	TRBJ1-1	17	TGTGCCAGCAGCTTAGGTACCGGGACAGCTCTGAACACTGAAGCTTTCTTT	CASSLGTGTALNTEAFF
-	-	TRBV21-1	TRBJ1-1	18	TGTGCCAGCAGCAATGGTGAGGACACAGGGTCAAAGAACACTGAAGCTTTCTTT	CASSNGEDTGSKNTEAFF
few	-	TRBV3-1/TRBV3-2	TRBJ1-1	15	TGTGCCAGCAGCCAAGGGAGTAGCCCACAACATGAAGCTTTCTTT	CASSQGSSPQHEAFF
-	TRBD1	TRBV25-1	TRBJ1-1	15	TGTGCCAGCCTTCCGGGACAGGGAAGTCGCACTGAAGCTTTCTTT	CASLPGQGSRTEAFF
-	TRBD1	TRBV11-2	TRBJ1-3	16	TGTGCCAGCAGCGAGACGGACAGGATCTCTGGAAACACCATATATTTT	CASSETDRISGNTIYF
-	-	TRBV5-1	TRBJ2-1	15	TGCGCCAGCAGCCCGGAACCGGGACTTCACAATGAGCAGTTCTTC	CASSPEPGLHNEQFF
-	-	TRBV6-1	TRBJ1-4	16	TGTGCCAGCAGTGAAGTTCCAGGGACCCGGGGGGAAAAACTGTTTTTT	CASSEVPGTRGEKLFF
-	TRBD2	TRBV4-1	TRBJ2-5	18	TGCGCCAGCAGTCCTACCCAACTAGCGGGGGGGCGTCAAGAGACCCAGTACTTC	CASSPTQLAGGRQETQYF
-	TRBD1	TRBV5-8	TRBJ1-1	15	TGTGCCAGCAGCTGGGGGACAGGACGGGACACTGAAGCTTTCTTT	CASSWGTGRDTEAFF
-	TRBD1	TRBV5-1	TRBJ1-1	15	TGCGCCAGCAGCTTGGCTACAGGGGTGTACACTGAAGCTTTCTTT	CASSLATGVYTEAFF
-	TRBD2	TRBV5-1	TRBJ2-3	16	TGCGCCAGCAGCCTTCCCAGCGGGGGGAACACAGATACGCAGTATTTT	CASSLPSGGNTDTQYF
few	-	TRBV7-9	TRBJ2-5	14	TGTGCCAGCAGCTTAGCTGCGATATCGGAGACCCAGTACTTC	CASSLAAISETQYF
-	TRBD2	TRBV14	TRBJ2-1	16	TGTGCCAGCAGTTTTCTAGCGGGGAGCTCCTACAATGAGCAGTTCTTC	CASSFLAGSSYNEQFF